The sequence of this TCR beta chain was determined in a study of cytomegalovirus exposure and HLA in healthy donors. The study ran its PCR with 60 Vbeta and 13 Jbeta primers. TCRdb's copy holds only in-frame clones and misses some; the assay was immunoSEQ multiplex PCR. Among around 160,000 clones listed, 70% to 85% were seen once. Germline V gene sequence: CDR1 SGHTA, CDR2 FQGNSA. This CDR3 is built from 15 residues. The sample comprised PBMCs. This chain uses TRBV7-2 with TRBJ1-2, with 7 bases aligning to TRBD1. The TCR originated in a man aged 45 to 65 in good health and CMV-seropositive. The CDR3 sequence: CASPGDSYFPYGYTF. CDR3 DNA: TGTGCGAGCCCTGGGGACAGCTATTTTCCCTATGGCTACACCTTC.